The TCR beta chain described here comes from a study of blood T cell repertoires in COVID-19. Background on the study: Acute-phase and convalescent COVID-19 samples originated in the United States, Italy and Spain. The analysed material was cDNA or gDNA that came from T cells, B-cell-depleted T cells, or PBMCs.

The CDR3 totals 14 residues. The V gene's germline CDR1 is SGHTA and CDR2 FQGNSA. The V and J ends lost 4 bases and 6 bases, in that order; junction bases with no gene match: 8. In the original workflow: Reference gene primer amplification yielded estimated nucleated cell counts. The data were produced by immunoSEQ multiplex PCR, yet TCRdb's version contains in-frame clones alone and is incomplete. That table supplies the V and J calls and clone size; D and trimming were determined from the DNA. Of under 150,000 clones in the sample, more than 65% were seen once. Sequenced input: peripheral blood. The chain combines TRBV7-2 with TRBJ2-7; 8 bases match TRBD1. This clonotype originated in a woman in her 70s with acute or convalescent COVID-19. Here the CDR3 DNA reads TGTGCCAGCAGCTCAGGGACAGGTGGTGTCGAGCAGTACTTC. Protein product: CASSSGTGGVEQYF.